Presented here are 15 T cell receptor beta chains from one specimen sequenced in a study of blood T cell repertoires in COVID-19. Generated by immunoSEQ multiplex PCR, the TCRdb table keeps only in-frame clones and is missing some. Among around 130,000 clones, over 75% were seen once, and the ten largest hold 28%. Sequences were obtained from peripheral blood. The source of these receptors is a man between 65 and 85 years old with active or convalescent COVID-19.

The chain carries TRBV11-2 and TRBJ2-3; D not certain. The germline V and J ends were trimmed by 1 base and 0 bases, with 11 bases remaining between them. Germline V lookup: CDR1 SGHAT, CDR2 FQNNGV. The CDR3 has 16 amino acids. For the CDR3, the DNA is TGTGCCAGCAGCTTAGGGAACAGTATTAGCACAGATACGCAGTATTTT. Residues: CASSLGNSISTDTQYF.

The V call is TRBV5-1, the J call TRBJ2-7; D remains unclear. V lost 1 base and J lost 4, with 6 bases in between. Germline V gene sequence: CDR1 SGHRS, CDR2 YFSETQ. The CDR3 has 12 residues. The CDR3 DNA follows: TGCGCCAGCAGCTTGACCCAGTACGAGCAGTACTTC. This sequence encodes CASSLTQYEQYF.

The chain has TRBV10-3 and TRBJ2-6; D is perhaps TRBD1 (6 bases). The V gene's germline CDR1 is ENHRY and CDR2 SYGVKD. V was trimmed by 5 bases and J by 4 bases, leaving 21 bases between them. The CDR3 totals 18 residues. The CDR3 sequence: CAISSELGALAGANVLTF. The CDR3 DNA follows: TGTGCCATCAGTTCCGAATTGGGGGCGCTAGCCGGGGCCAACGTCCTGACTTTC.

This chain joins TRBV3-1 (or the pseudogene TRBV3-2) and TRBJ1-2; a possible D gene is TRBD1 (6 bases). The CDR3 has 14 amino acids. From germline, CDR1 is LGHDT and CDR2 YNNKEL (reference sequence). V was cut by 0 bases and J by 4 bases, with 9 bases left in between. The CDR3 reads CASSQDGQSYGYTF. CDR3 nucleotide sequence: TGTGCCAGCAGCCAAGACGGACAGAGCTATGGCTACACCTTC.

The chain is built from TRBV12-5 and TRBJ2-1; 13 positions agree with TRBD2. Germline loops: CDR1 LGHNT, CDR2 FRNRAP. The CDR3 covers 13 residues. The CDR3 reads CASRTSGSNEQFF. The DNA for the CDR3 is TGTGCGAGTCGGACTAGCGGGAGTAATGAGCAGTTCTTC.

V and J are TRBV27 and TRBJ1-2, with 9 positions matching TRBD1. The CDR3 spans 15 residues. CDR1 and CDR2 (germline): MNHEY, SMNVEV (reference sequence). The trim removed 4 bases at V and 2 bases at J, leaving 5 bases unmatched. CDR3 sequence (DNA): TGTGCCAGCAGTTCCTCTGACAGGGGGAACTATGGCTACACCTTC. Its protein is CASSSSDRGNYGYTF.

Only a few counts were recorded for this clone. This chain connects TRBV7-2 to TRBJ2-7; D is possibly TRBD2 (7 bases). V was shortened by 1 base and J by 7 bases, with 14 bases between the two germline ends. The germline V gene encodes CDR1 SGHTA and CDR2 FQGNSA. The CDR3 sequence is 14 residues long. DNA of the CDR3: TGTGCCAGCAGCTTAGGAGGGAGGGGGTTTGAGCAGTACTTC. Translation: CASSLGGRGFEQYF.

The V gene is TRBV6-5, the J gene TRBJ1-2, with 8 bases fitting TRBD1. The length of the CDR3 is 14 residues. CDR1 MNHEY and CDR2 SVGAGI come from the germline V gene. Trimming removed 6 bases from V and 7 bases from J; junction bases left unmatched: 10. The CDR3 protein is CASRAGQGSVGYTF. For the CDR3, the DNA is TGTGCCAGCAGGGCCGGACAGGGTTCGGTTGGCTACACCTTC.

V is TRBV2 and J is TRBJ2-3, with 9 bases matching TRBD2. The V and J ends lost 1 base and 1 base, in that order; junction bases with no gene match: 6. This CDR3 is 17 amino acids long. Germline loops: CDR1 SNHLY, CDR2 FYNNEI. This CDR3 reads CASSEGGRTSGTDTQYF. For the CDR3, the DNA is TGTGCCAGCAGTGAAGGAGGAAGGACTAGCGGCACAGATACGCAGTATTTT.

The chain combines TRBV30 with TRBJ2-1; D is possibly TRBD2 (5 bases). In germline, CDR1 is GTSNPN, CDR2 SVGIG (reference sequence). V shed 0 bases and J shed 9 bases, with 9 bases lying between them. The CDR3 loop spans 12 amino acids. CDR3 bases: TGTGCCTGGAGTGTACGAGGAGGTGAGCAGTTCTTC. Protein product: CAWSVRGGEQFF.

The chain uses TRBV2 and TRBJ2-2; D remains unclear. The CDR3 spans 12 residues. From germline, CDR1 is SNHLY and CDR2 FYNNEI. V was pared by 9 bases and J by 3 bases, with 8 bases between. CDR3 DNA: TGTGCCAGAACTACCCACACCGGGGAGCTGTTTTTT. Translated, it gives CARTTHTGELFF.

The gene calls are TRBV27 and TRBJ1-5; D ambiguous. V lost 1 base and J lost 4, with 14 bases in between. The CDR3 runs 16 residues. Germline V gene lookup returns CDR1 MNHEY and CDR2 SMNVEV (reference sequence). Written as DNA, the CDR3 is TGTGCCAGCAGTTTATTTGGCGGACCGGGGAATCAGCCCCAGCATTTT. It encodes CASSLFGGPGNQPQHF.

The genes are TRBV18 and TRBJ2-1; possible D gene TRBD1, 7 bases. Germline V gives CDR1 KGHSH, CDR2 LQKENI. This CDR3 spans 13 amino acids. V lost 6 bases and J 4 bases, leaving 10 bases between the germline ends. CDR3 residues: CASSAGQYNEQFF. In DNA form, the CDR3 reads TGTGCCAGCTCGGCGGGACAGTACAATGAGCAGTTCTTC.

This chain links TRBV28 with TRBJ2-5; a possible D gene is TRBD2 (6 bases). CDR1 and CDR2 (germline): MDHEN, SYDVKM. With 4 bases removed from V and 2 bases from J, the gap between germline ends came to 11 bases. CDR3 length equals 14 residues. This chain's CDR3 is CASSSLAEQETQYF. In DNA, the CDR3 is TGTGCCAGCAGTTCCTTAGCGGAGCAAGAGACCCAGTACTTC.

CDR3 DNA sequence: TGTGCCAGCAGCATCGGGGGTCTTGTGAAGCAGTTCTTC. Translation gives CASSIGGLVKQFF. This chain joins TRBV7-2 and TRBJ2-1; TRBD2 is a possible D gene (6 bases). Trimming shortened V by 5 bases and J by 11 bases, and 16 bases separated the two germline ends. The germline CDR1 and CDR2 sequences are SGHTA and FQGNSA. The CDR3 loop spans 13 amino acids.